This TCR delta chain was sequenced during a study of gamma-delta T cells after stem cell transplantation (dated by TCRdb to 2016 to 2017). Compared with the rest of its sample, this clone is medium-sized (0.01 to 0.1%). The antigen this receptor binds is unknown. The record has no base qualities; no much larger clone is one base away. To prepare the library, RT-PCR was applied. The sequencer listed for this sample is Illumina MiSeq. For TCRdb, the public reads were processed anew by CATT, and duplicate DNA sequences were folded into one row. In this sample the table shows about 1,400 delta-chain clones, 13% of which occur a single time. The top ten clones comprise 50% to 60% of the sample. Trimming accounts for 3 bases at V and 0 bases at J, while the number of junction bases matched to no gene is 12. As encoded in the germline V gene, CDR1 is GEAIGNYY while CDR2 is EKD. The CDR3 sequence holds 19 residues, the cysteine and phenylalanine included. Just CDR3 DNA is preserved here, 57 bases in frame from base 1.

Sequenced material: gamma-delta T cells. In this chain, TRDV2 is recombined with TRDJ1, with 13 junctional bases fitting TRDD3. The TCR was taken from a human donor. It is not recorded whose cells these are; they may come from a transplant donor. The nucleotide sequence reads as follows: TGTGCCTGTGACCCTGTACTGGGGGATACGCGTTACTACACCGATAAACTCATCTTT. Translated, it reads CACDPVLGDTRYYTDKLIF.